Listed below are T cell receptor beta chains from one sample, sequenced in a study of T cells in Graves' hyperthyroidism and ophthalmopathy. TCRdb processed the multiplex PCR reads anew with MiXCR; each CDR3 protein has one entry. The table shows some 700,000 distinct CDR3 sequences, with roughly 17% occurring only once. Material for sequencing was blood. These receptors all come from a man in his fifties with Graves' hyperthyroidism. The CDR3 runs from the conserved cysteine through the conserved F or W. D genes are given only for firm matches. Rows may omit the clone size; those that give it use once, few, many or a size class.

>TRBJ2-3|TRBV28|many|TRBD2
CASSSPPSGSGTDTQYF
TGTGCCAGCAGTTCCCCCCCTAGCGGGAGCGGCACAGATACGCAGTATTTT
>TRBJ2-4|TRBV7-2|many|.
CASSFRQDYSNIQYF
TGTGCCAGCAGCTTTAGACAGGACTACTCAAACATTCAGTACTTC
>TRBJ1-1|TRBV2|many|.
CASRPRTGTTEAFF
TGTGCCAGCAGGCCCAGAACAGGGACCACTGAAGCTTTCTTT
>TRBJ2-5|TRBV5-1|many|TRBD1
CASSMLGQGLETQYF
TGCGCCAGCAGCATGCTGGGACAGGGGTTAGAGACCCAGTACTTC
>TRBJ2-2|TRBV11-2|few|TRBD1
CASSLGTGGIGELFF
TGTGCCAGCAGCTTGGGGACAGGGGGCATCGGGGAGCTGTTTTTT
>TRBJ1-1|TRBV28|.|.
CASRAGPGAFF
TGTGCCAGCAGAGCCGGCCCGGGGGCTTTCTTT
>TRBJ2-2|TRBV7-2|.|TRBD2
CASSFSGIAGTGELFF
TGTGCCAGCAGCTTTAGTGGTATAGCGGGAACCGGGGAGCTGTTTTTT
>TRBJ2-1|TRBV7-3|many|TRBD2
CASSPGGRGLKNEQFF
TGTGCCAGCAGCCCCGGCGGGAGGGGGTTGAAGAATGAGCAGTTCTTC
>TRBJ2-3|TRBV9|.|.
CASRGAGTDTQYF
TGTGCCAGCAGGGGAGCTGGCACAGATACGCAGTATTTT
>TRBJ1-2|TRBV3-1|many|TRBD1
CASSPPDRRNYGYTF
TGTGCCAGCAGCCCCCCGGACAGGAGGAACTATGGCTACACCTTC
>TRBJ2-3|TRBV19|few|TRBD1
CASSGGQGGFTDTQYF
TGTGCCAGTAGTGGGGGACAGGGAGGTTTCACAGATACGCAGTATTTT
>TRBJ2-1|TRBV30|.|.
CAWSKKPNEQFF
TGTGCCTGGAGTAAAAAGCCCAATGAGCAGTTCTTC
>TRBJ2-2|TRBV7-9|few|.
CASSLEDGNTGELFF
TGTGCCAGCAGCTTAGAGGACGGGAACACCGGGGAGCTGTTTTTT
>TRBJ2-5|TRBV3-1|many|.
CASSHPERTVETQYF
TGTGCCAGCAGCCACCCCGAAAGGACAGTCGAGACCCAGTACTTC
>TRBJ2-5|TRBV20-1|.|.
CSARRDSSQEAQYF
TGCAGTGCTAGGCGGGACTCGAGCCAAGAGGCGCAGTACTTC
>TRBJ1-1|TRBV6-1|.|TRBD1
CASKRDSRNKNTEAFF
TGTGCCAGCAAACGGGACAGCCGTAACAAGAACACTGAAGCTTTCTTT
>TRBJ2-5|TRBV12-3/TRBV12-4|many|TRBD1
CASGDRGEETQYF
TGTGCCAGCGGGGACAGGGGGGAAGAGACCCAGTACTTC
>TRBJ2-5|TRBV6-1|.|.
CASSEERGVLQETQYF
TGTGCCAGCAGTGAAGAGAGAGGGGTACTTCAAGAGACCCAGTACTTC
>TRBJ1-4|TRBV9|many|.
CASSATGTTNEKLFF
TGTGCCAGCAGCGCTACAGGGACAACTAATGAAAAACTGTTTTTT
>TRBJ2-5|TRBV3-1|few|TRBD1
CASSVRQGQETQYF
TGTGCCAGCAGCGTAAGACAGGGACAAGAGACCCAGTACTTC
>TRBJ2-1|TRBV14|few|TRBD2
CASSRTSGSPSYNEQFF
TGTGCCAGCAGCCGAACTAGCGGGAGCCCTTCCTACAATGAGCAGTTCTTC
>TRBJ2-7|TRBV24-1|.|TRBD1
CATSQTGGRNEQYF
TGTGCCACCAGTCAGACAGGGGGCCGTAACGAGCAGTACTTC
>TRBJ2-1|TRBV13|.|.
CASSLTGEYNEQFF
TGTGCCAGCAGCTTAACGGGAGAGTACAATGAGCAGTTCTTC
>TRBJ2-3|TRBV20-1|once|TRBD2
CSARDIAGVGPDTQYF
TGCAGTGCTAGAGACATAGCGGGAGTGGGGCCAGATACGCAGTATTTT
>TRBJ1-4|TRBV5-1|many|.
CASSLGAATNEKLFF
TGCGCCAGCAGCTTGGGGGCTGCAACTAATGAAAAACTGTTTTTT
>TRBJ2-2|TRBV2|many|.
CASSVRLPTNTGELFF
TGTGCCAGCAGCGTCCGATTGCCTACGAACACCGGGGAGCTGTTTTTT
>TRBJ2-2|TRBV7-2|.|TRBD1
CASSINRGRVTGELFF
TGTGCCAGCAGCATCAACAGGGGGCGGGTCACCGGGGAGCTGTTTTTT
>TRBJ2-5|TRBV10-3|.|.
CAISDPGRGQDTQYF
TGTGCCATCAGTGACCCGGGCAGAGGGCAAGATACGCAGTACTTC
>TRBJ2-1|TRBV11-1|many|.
CASSLERGNHYNEQFF
TGTGCCAGCAGCTTAGAGAGAGGGAATCACTACAATGAGCAGTTCTTC
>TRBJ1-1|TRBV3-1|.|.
CASKKQMNTEAFF
TGTGCCAGCAAAAAACAGATGAACACTGAAGCTTTCTTT
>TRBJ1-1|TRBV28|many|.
CASSFHGTHGTEAFF
TGTGCCAGCAGTTTTCATGGGACACACGGCACTGAAGCTTTCTTT
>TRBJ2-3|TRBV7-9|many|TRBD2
CASSLYSVLAGADTQYF
TGTGCCAGCAGCTTATATAGCGTACTAGCGGGAGCAGATACGCAGTATTTT
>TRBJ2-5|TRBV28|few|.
CASSSPAGGEAQYF
TGTGCCAGCAGTTCCCCGGCAGGTGGGGAGGCCCAGTACTTC
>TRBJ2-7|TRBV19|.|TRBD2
CASRTSGTPYEQYF
TGTGCCAGTAGGACTAGCGGGACCCCCTACGAGCAGTACTTC
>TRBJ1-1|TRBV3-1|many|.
CASTTPGQEAFF
TGTGCCAGCACGACTCCGGGGCAAGAAGCTTTCTTT
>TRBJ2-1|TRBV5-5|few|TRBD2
CASSLGELAGGNEQFF
TGTGCCAGCAGCTTGGGGGAGCTAGCGGGAGGCAATGAGCAGTTCTTC
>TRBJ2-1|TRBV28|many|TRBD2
CASRTRTSRSSYNEQFF
TGTGCCAGCAGGACCCGGACTAGCCGGAGCTCCTACAATGAGCAGTTCTTC
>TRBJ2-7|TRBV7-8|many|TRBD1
CASSLIGQGGYEQYF
TGTGCCAGCAGCTTAATCGGACAGGGTGGCTACGAGCAGTACTTC
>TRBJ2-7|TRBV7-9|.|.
CASSLAGRANSYEQYF
TGTGCCAGCAGCTTAGCGGGTAGGGCCAACTCCTACGAGCAGTACTTC
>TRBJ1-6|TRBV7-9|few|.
CASSLGELVSPLHF
TGTGCCAGCAGCTTAGGGGAATTAGTTTCACCCCTCCACTTT
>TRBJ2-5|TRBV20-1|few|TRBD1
CSAGQGVQETQYF
TGCAGTGCCGGACAGGGCGTACAAGAGACCCAGTACTTC
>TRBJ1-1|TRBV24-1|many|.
CATSDPGGRQAFF
TGTGCCACCAGTGATCCGGGGGGGCGACAAGCTTTCTTT
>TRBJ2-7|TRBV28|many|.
CASSLRQATYEQYF
TGTGCCAGCAGTTTAAGGCAGGCGACCTACGAGCAGTACTTC
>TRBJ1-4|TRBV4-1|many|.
CASSQVVEKLFF
TGCGCCAGCAGCCAAGTGGTTGAAAAACTGTTTTTT
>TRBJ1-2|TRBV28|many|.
CASSLLTRGYTF
TGTGCCAGCAGTTTACTTACTAGGGGCTACACCTTC
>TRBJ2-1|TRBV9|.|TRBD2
CASSFPGTSGVGEQFF
TGTGCCAGCAGCTTTCCCGGGACTAGCGGGGTGGGTGAGCAGTTCTTC
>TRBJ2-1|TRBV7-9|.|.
CASRPGEGNEQFF
TGTGCCAGCAGGCCGGGAGAGGGCAATGAGCAGTTCTTC
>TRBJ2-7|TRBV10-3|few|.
CAISESGRGYEQYF
TGTGCCATCAGTGAGTCGGGCAGGGGCTACGAGCAGTACTTC
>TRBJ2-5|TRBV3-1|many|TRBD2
CASTRLAGGQETQYF
TGTGCCAGCACCCGTCTGGCGGGAGGACAAGAGACCCAGTACTTC
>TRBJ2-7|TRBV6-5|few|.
CASSYSSGAGRHEQYF
TGTGCCAGCAGTTACTCGAGTGGGGCGGGTAGGCACGAGCAGTACTTC
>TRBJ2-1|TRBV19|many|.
CASSFMQYNEQFF
TGTGCCAGTAGTTTTATGCAGTACAATGAGCAGTTCTTC
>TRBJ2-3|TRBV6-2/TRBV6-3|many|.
CASSYWTNTDTQYF
TGTGCCAGCAGTTACTGGACTAACACAGATACGCAGTATTTT
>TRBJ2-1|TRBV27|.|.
CPSSLRTAPYNGQFF
TGTCCCAGCAGTTTAAGGACAGCGCCCTACAATGGGCAGTTCTTC
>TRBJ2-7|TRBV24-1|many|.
CATSDATGRHYEQYF
TGTGCCACCAGTGATGCCACGGGACGGCACTACGAGCAGTACTTC
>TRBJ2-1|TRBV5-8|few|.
CASMPDYNEQFF
TGTGCCAGCATGCCGGACTACAATGAGCAGTTCTTC
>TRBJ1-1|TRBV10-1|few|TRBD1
CASSENYGTAEAFF
TGCGCCAGCAGTGAGAATTACGGGACAGCTGAAGCTTTCTTT
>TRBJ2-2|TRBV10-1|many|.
CASSEGGKPKNTGELFF
TGCGCCAGCAGTGAGGGTGGCAAGCCAAAGAACACCGGGGAGCTGTTTTTT
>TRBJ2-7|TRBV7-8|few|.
CASSLPGLPSEQYF
TGTGCCAGCAGCCTCCCGGGACTCCCGTCCGAGCAGTACTTC
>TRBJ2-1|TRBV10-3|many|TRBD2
CAISERGNNEQFF
TGTGCCATCAGCGAGCGGGGTAACAATGAGCAGTTCTTC
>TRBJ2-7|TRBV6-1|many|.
CASIEEADRILYEQYF
TGTGCCAGCATCGAAGAAGCAGACAGGATCCTCTACGAGCAGTACTTC